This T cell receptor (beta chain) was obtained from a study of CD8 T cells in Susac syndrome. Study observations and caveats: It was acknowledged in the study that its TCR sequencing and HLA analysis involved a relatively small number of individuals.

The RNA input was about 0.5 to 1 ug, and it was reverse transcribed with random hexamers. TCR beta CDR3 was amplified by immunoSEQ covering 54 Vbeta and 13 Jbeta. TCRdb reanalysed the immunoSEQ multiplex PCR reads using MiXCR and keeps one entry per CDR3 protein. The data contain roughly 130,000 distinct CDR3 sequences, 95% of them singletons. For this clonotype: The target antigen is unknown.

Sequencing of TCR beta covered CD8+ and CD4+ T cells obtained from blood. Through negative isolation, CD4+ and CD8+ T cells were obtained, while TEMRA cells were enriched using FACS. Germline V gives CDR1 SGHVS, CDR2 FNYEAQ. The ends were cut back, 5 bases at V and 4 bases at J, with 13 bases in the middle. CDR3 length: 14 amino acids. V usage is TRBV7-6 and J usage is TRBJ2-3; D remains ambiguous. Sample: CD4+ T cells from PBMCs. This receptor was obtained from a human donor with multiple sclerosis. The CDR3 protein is CASSPSPRADTQYF. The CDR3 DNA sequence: TGTGCCAGCAGCCCCAGCCCTAGGGCAGATACGCAGTATTTT.